The clone carrying this TCR beta chain was picked up a small number of times. Its antigen is not known. Deletions cut 1 base from V and 6 bases from J, with 12 bases between. The V gene's germline CDR1 is LNHDA and CDR2 SQIVND (reference sequence). The CDR3 is 14 amino acids. The data were obtained in a study of T-cell reconstitution after alpha-beta-depleted transplantation in children. Study-wide results and limits: From surviving recipient T cells and thymic progenitors came the high day-60 TCRbeta diversity observed in some patients. A year post-transplant, T-cell counts and diversity derived mostly from newly produced T cells. The study reportedly traced alpha-beta T cells about two months after transplant to several hundred expanded graft clones.

TCRbeta library preparation incorporated unique molecular identifiers. TCRdb reanalysed the PCR reads using MiXCR and keeps one entry per CDR3 protein. The sample consists of almost 500,000 distinct CDR3 sequences, about 10% of them appearing once. This clonotype was sampled from a child aged 2-15 years with inherited bone marrow failure, due to receive a stem cell transplant. The V call is TRBV19, the J call TRBJ1-2; unclear D gene. The sequencing used PBMCs, collected before TCRalphabeta/CD19-depleted stem cell transplant. CDR3 loop: CASSIGWTEDGYTF. In nucleotides, the CDR3 is TGTGCCAGTAGTATAGGTTGGACGGAGGATGGCTACACCTTC.